The text below deals with one T cell receptor (beta chain). The table came from immunoSEQ multiplex PCR; TCRdb's copy has only in-frame clones and leaves some out. Of about 120,000 clones in the sample, around 89% were seen once. The sample belongs to a study of T cell responses to AZD1222 COVID-19 vaccine. Germline loops: CDR1 ENHRY, CDR2 SYGVKD. V was cut by 7 bases and J by 5 bases, with 13 bases left in between. The CDR3 has 13 residues. The TCR originated in an adult in good health. The sequences come from peripheral blood, collected on day 0 of AZD1222 vaccination. The chain has TRBV10-3 and TRBJ2-3; D tentatively fits TRBD1 or TRBD2 (5 bases each). CDR3 coding DNA: TGTGCCATCATGGACGGGACGGAAGATACGCAGTATTTT. This encodes CAIMDGTEDTQYF.